This T cell receptor (beta chain) derives from a study of T cell changes during pregnancy in multiple sclerosis. CDR3 length: 13 amino acids. V lost 8 bases and J lost 1; bases outside the gene matches: 5. Germline V CDR1 and CDR2: MDHEN, SYDVKM. Sequencing was performed with immunoSEQ multiplex PCR; in TCRdb, only in-frame clones are kept and a portion is missing. The sample has 50,000 or so clones; 90% to 95% are singletons. This chain links TRBV28 with TRBJ2-7; 7 bases map to TRBD1. The source is a female donor with multiple sclerosis, enrolled in a pregnancy study. Sequenced material: CD4+ T cells from peripheral blood mononuclear cells, taken before pregnancy. The DNA of the CDR3 is TGTGCCAGCGTCGAGACAGGGTCCTACGAGCAGTACTTC. Translated: CASVETGSYEQYF.